This T cell receptor beta chain was found in a study of OX40 agonist ivuxolimab in advanced cancers. Study information: The patients got ivuxolimab, which is an agonistic anti-OX40 (CD134) antibody. Points from the study as a whole: Mean expanded clone counts were higher in CD8+ than CD4+ T cells.

Regarding this clone: Its antigen is still unknown.

Trimming cost V 0 bases and J 3 bases, with 9 bases left between them. The CDR3 covers 14 residues. CDR1 is SGHNT and CDR2 is YYREEE in the germline V gene (reference sequence). This table comes from immunoSEQ multiplex PCR, and its TCRdb copy is limited to in-frame clones, with some not included. The repertoire consists of 90,000 or so clones, with around 90% occurring once and the leading ten covering 6.5% to 8.5%. This TCR came from an adult with an advanced solid tumor such as melanoma, head and neck, liver or kidney cancer. Sequenced material: CD4+ or CD8+ T cells sorted from blood, taken in a trial of the OX40 agonist ivuxolimab. J is TRBJ1-1 and V is TRBV5-4; weak D call: TRBD1 (5 bases). CDR3 amino acids: CASSLGWGDTEAFF. The CDR3 DNA is TGTGCCAGCAGCTTGGGGTGGGGGGACACTGAAGCTTTCTTT.